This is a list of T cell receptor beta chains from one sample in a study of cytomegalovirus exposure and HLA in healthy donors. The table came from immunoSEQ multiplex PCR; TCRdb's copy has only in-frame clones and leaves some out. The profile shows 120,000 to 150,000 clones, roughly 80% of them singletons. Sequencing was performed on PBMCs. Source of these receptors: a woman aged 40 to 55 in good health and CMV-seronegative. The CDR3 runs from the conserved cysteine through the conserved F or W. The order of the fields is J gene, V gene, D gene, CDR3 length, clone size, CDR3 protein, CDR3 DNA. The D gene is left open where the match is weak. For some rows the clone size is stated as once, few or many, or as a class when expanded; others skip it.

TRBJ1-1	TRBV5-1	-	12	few	CASSLGLNEAFF	TGCGCCAGCAGCTTGGGGCTTAATGAAGCTTTCTTT
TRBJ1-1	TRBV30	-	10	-	CASGILDAFF	TGTGCCTCCGGGATTCTAGATGCTTTCTTT
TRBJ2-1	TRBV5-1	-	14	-	CASSAGQKYNEQFF	TGCGCCAGCAGCGCAGGACAGAAATACAATGAGCAGTTCTTC
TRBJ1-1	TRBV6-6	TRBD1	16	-	CASSYSGRGLRTEAFF	TGTGCCAGCAGTTACTCGGGAAGGGGGCTACGGACTGAAGCTTTCTTT
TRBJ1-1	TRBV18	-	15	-	CASSPYREPNTEAFF	TGTGCCAGCTCACCGTACAGGGAACCGAACACTGAAGCTTTCTTT
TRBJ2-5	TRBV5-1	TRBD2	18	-	CASSLGGAGGLYQETQYF	TGCGCCAGCAGCTTGGGGGGAGCGGGGGGACTGTACCAAGAGACCCAGTACTTC
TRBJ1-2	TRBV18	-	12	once	CASSPGLYGYTF	TGTGCCAGCTCACCAGGACTCTATGGCTACACCTTC
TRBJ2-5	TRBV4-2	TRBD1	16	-	CASSQGSGQGQETQYF	TGTGCCAGCAGCCAAGGATCGGGACAGGGCCAAGAGACCCAGTACTTC
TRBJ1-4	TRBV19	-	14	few	CASRNGWTNEKLFF	TGTGCCAGTAGAAATGGCTGGACTAATGAAAAACTGTTTTTT
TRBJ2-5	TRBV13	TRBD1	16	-	CASSGPPGQGQETQYF	TGTGCCAGCAGCGGCCCTCCAGGACAGGGGCAAGAGACCCAGTACTTC
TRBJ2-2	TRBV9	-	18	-	CASSVQPVVRVVAGELFF	TGTGCCAGCAGCGTACAGCCGGTTGTCAGGGTGGTAGCCGGGGAGCTGTTTTTT
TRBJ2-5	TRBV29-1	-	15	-	CSVMNGSSRSPARYF	TGCAGCGTTATGAACGGGAGCTCGCGGAGCCCTGCCCGATACTTC
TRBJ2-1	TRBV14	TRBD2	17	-	CASSQRTSGYSYNEQFF	TGTGCCAGCAGCCAACGGACTAGCGGCTACTCCTACAATGAGCAGTTCTTC